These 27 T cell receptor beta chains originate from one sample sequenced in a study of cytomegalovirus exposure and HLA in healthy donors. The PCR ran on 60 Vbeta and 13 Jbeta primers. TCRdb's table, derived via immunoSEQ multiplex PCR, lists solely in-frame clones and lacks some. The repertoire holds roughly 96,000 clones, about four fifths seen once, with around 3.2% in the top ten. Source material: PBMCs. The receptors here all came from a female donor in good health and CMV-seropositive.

CDR3 sequence reads: CSVEDRSRGSSYEQYF. The CDR3 DNA follows: TGCAGCGTTGAAGATCGGTCCAGGGGCAGCTCCTACGAGCAGTACTTC. The chain combines TRBV29-1 with TRBJ2-7; weak D call: TRBD1 (6 bases). Between the trimmed V and J ends, which lost 0 bases and 0 bases, there was a span of 15 bases. The CDR3 is 16 residues long. Germline V gene sequence: CDR1 SQVTM, CDR2 ANQGSEA.

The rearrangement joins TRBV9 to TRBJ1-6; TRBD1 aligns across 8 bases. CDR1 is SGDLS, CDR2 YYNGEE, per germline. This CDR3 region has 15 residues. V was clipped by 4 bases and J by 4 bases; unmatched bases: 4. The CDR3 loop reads CASSQGQVYNSPLHF. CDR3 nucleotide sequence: TGTGCCAGCAGCCAGGGACAGGTGTATAATTCACCCCTCCACTTT.

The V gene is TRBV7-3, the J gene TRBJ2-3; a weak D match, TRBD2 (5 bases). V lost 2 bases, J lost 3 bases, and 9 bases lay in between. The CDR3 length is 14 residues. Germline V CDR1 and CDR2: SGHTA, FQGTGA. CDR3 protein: CASSLSGLTDTQYF. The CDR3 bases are TGTGCCAGCAGCTTATCCGGACTTACAGATACGCAGTATTTT.

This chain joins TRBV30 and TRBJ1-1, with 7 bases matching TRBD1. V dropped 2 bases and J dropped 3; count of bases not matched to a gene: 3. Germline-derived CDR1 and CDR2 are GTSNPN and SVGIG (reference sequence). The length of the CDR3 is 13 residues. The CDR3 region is CAWSSDRDTEAFF. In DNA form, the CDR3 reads TGTGCCTGGAGTTCCGACAGGGACACTGAAGCTTTCTTT.

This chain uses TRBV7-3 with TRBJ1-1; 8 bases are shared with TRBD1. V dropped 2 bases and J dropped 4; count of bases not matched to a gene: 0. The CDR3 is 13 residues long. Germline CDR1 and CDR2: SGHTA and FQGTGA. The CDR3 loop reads CASSLDRGTEAFF. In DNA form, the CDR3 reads TGTGCCAGCAGCTTAGACAGGGGCACTGAAGCTTTCTTT.

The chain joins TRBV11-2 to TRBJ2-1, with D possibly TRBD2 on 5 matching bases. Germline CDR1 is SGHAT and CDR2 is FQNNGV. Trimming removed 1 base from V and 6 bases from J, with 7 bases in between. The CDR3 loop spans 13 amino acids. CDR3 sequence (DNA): TGTGCCAGCAGCTTAGCTCTAGCCAATGAGCAGTTCTTC. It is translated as CASSLALANEQFF.

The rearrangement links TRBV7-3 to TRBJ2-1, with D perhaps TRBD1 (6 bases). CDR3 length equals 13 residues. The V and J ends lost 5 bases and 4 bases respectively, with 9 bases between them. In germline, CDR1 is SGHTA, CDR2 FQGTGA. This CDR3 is CASSTDSYNEQFF. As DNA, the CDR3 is TGTGCCAGCAGCACGGACAGTTACAATGAGCAGTTCTTC. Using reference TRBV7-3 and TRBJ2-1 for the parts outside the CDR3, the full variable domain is GAGVSQTPSNKVTEKGKYVELRCDPISGHTALYWYRQSLGQGPEFLIYFQGTGAADDSGLPNDRFFAVRPEGSVSTLKIQRTERGDSAVYLCASSTDSYNEQFFGPGTRLTVL.

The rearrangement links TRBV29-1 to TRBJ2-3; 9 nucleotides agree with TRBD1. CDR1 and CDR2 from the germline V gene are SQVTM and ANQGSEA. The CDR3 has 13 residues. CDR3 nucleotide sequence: TGCAGTACCTTACAGGGGGCGCGTCCGGCGCAGTATTTT. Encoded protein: CSTLQGARPAQYF.

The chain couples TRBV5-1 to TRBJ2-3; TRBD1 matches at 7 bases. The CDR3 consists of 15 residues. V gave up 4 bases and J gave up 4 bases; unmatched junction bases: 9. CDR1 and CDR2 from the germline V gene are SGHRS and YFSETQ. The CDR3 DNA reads TGCGCCAGCAGCCCGAGGACAGGCAGGGCAGATACGCAGTATTTT. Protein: CASSPRTGRADTQYF.

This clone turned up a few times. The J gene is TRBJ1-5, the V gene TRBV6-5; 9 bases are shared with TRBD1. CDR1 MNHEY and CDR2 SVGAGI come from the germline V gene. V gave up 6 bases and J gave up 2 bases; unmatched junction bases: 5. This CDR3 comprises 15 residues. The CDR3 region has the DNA TGTGCCAGCAGCCGGACAGGGGATCGCAATCAGCCCCAGCATTTT. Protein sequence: CASSRTGDRNQPQHF.

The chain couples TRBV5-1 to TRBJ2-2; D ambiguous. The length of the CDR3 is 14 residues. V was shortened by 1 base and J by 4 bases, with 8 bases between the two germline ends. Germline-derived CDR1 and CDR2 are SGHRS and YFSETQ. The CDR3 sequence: CASSLSQATGELFF. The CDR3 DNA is TGCGCCAGCAGCTTGAGCCAGGCCACCGGGGAGCTGTTTTTT.

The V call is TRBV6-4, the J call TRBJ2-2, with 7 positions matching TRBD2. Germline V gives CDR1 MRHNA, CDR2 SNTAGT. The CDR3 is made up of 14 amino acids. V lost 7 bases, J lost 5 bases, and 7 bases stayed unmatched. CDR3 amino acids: CASTLARGTGELFF. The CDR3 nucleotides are TGTGCCAGCACACTAGCGCGGGGGACCGGGGAGCTGTTTTTT.

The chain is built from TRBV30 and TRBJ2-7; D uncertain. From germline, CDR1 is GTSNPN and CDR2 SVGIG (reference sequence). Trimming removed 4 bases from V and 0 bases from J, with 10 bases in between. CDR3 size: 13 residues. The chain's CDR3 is CAWTQQNSYEQYF. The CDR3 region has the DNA TGTGCCTGGACCCAACAAAACTCCTACGAGCAGTACTTC.

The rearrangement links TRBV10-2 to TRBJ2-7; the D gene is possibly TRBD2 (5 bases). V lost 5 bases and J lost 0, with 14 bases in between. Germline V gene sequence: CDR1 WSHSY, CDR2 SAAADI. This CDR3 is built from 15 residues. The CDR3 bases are TGCGCCAGCAGTCCGGGAACTCATAGCTCCTACGAGCAGTACTTC. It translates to CASSPGTHSSYEQYF.

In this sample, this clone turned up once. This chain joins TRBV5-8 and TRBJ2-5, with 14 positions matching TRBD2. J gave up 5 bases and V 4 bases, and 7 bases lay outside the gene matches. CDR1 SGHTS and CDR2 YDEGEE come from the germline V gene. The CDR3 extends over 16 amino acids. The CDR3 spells CASSPGTSGSKETQYF. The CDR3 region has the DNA TGTGCCAGCAGCCCAGGGACTAGCGGGAGTAAGGAGACCCAGTACTTC.

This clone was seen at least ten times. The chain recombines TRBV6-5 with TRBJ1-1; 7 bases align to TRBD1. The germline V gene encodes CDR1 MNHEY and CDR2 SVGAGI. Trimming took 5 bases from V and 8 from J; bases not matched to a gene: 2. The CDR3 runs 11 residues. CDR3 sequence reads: CASSDRDEAFF. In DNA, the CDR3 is TGTGCCAGCAGTGACAGGGACGAAGCTTTCTTT.

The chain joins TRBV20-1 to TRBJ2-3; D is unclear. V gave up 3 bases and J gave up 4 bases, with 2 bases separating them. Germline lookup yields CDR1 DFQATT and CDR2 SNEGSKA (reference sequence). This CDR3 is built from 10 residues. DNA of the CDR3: TGCAGTGCTAGCTCAGATACGCAGTATTTT. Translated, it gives CSASSDTQYF.

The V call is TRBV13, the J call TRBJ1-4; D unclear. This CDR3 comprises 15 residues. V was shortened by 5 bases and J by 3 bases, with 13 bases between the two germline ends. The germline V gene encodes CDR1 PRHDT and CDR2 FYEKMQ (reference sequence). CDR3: CASSARGLSNEKLFF. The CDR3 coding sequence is TGTGCCAGCAGCGCCCGAGGTCTGTCTAATGAAAAACTGTTTTTT.

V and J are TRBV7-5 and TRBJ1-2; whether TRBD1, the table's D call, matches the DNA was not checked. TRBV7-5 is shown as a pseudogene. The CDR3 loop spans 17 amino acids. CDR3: CARSLYQGQGGPYGYTF. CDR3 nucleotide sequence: TGTGCCAGAAGCCTATACCAGGGACAGGGGGGACCCTATGGCTACACCTTC.

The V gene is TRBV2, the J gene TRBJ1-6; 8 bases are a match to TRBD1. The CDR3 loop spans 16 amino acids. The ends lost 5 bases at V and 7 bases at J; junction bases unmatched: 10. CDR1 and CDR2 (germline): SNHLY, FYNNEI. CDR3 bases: TGTGCCAGCAGTCCCATAGACAGGGGCATCAATTCACCCCTCCACTTT. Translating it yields CASSPIDRGINSPLHF.

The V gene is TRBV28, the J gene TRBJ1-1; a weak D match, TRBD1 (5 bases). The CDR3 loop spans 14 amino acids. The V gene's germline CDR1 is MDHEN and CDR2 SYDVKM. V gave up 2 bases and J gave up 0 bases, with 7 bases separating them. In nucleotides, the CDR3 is TGTGCCAGCAGTTTACACAGGATGAACACTGAAGCTTTCTTT. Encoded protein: CASSLHRMNTEAFF. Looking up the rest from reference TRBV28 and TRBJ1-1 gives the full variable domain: DVKVTQSSRYLVKRTGEKVFLECVQDMDHENMFWYRQDPGLGLRLIYFSYDVKMKEKGDIPEGYSVSREKKERFSLILESASTNQTSMYLCASSLHRMNTEAFFGQGTRLTVV.

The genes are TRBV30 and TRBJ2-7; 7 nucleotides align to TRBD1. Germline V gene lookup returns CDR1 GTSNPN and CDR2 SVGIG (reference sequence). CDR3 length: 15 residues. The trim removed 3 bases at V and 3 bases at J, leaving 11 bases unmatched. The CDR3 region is CAWSSLRDSNYEQYF. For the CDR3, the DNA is TGTGCCTGGAGCTCCTTACGGGACAGCAACTACGAGCAGTACTTC.

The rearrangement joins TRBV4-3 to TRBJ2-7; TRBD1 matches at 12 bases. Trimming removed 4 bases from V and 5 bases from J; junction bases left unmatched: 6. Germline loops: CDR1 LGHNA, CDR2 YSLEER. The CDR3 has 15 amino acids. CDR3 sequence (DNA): TGCGCCAGCAGCCGACCGGGACAGGGGGCTGACGAGCAGTACTTC. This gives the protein CASSRPGQGADEQYF.

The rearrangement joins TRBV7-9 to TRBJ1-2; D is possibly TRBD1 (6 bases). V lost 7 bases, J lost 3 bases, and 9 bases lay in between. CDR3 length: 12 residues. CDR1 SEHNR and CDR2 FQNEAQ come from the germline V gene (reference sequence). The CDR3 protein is CASTRTDYGYTF. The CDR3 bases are TGTGCCAGCACCCGGACAGACTATGGCTACACCTTC.

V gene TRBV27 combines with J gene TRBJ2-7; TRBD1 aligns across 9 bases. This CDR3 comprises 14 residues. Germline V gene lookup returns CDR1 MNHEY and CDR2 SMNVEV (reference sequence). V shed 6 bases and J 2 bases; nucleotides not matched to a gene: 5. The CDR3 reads CASRGTGMTYEQYF. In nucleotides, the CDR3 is TGTGCCAGCAGGGGGACAGGGATGACCTACGAGCAGTACTTC.

CDR3 nucleotides: TGTGCCAGCAGCTCGGGACAGACCTCTTATGGCTACACCTTC. Protein: CASSSGQTSYGYTF. The chain couples TRBV5-4 to TRBJ1-2; 7 bases agree with TRBD1. This CDR3 is 14 amino acids long. Germline CDR1 SGHNT, CDR2 YYREEE (reference sequence). V lost 3 bases, J lost 5 bases, and 7 bases stayed unmatched.

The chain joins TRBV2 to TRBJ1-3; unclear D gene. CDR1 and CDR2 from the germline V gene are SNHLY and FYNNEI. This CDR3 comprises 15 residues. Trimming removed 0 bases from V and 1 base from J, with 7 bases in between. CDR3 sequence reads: CASSEARSSGNTIYF. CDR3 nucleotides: TGTGCCAGCAGTGAAGCGCGGAGTTCTGGAAACACCATATATTTT.